This T cell receptor (beta chain) was recorded in a study of blood T cell repertoires in COVID-19. How the authors handled the data: Counts of nucleated cells, estimated from reference gene primer amplification, were obtained. Only in-frame clones appear in the TCRdb table, and some are missing; sequencing was by immunoSEQ multiplex PCR. Clone size and V and J calls were adopted from that table, with D and trimming inferred from the DNA. The table records about 220,000 clones, almost 90% of them present only once. This receptor was identified in a woman aged 50 to 65 with acute COVID-19. The sequenced sample consisted of PBMCs or T cells enriched from blood (not recorded which).

CDR3 in DNA: TGTGCCACGGCCTCCGAGGGCTCACCCCTCCACTTT. Translating it yields CATASEGSPLHF. The rearrangement links TRBV27 to TRBJ1-6; D remains ambiguous. Germline CDR1 and CDR2: MNHEY and SMNVEV (reference sequence). V dropped 10 bases and J dropped 10 bases, with 14 bases sitting between them. This CDR3 has 12 residues.